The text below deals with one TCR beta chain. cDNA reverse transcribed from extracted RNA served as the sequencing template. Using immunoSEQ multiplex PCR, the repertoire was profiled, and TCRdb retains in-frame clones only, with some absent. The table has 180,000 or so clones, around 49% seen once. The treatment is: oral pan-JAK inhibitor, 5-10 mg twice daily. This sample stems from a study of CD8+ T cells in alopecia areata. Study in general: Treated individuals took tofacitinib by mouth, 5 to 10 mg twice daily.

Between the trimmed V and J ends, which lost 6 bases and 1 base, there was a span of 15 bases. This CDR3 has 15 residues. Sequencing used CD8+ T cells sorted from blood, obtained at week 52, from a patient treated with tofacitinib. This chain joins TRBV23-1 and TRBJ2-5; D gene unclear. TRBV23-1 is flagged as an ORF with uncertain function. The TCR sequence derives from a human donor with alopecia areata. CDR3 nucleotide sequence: TGCGCCAGCAGCCCTCTCCGACGGAGCCAAGAGACCCAGTACTTC. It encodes CASSPLRRSQETQYF.